The clone carrying this T cell receptor (beta chain) was picked up one time. The data originate from a study of blood T cell repertoires in COVID-19. At the level of the study: The United States, Italy and Spain provided the acute and convalescent COVID-19 samples. T cells, B-cell-depleted T cells, or PBMCs provided the cDNA or gDNA that served as material.

Clones were read by immunoSEQ multiplex PCR, and TCRdb kept only the in-frame ones, dropping some. The sample records 260,000 or so clones, around 86% being singletons. The CDR3 is made up of 14 amino acids. The V gene's germline CDR1 is SEHNR and CDR2 FQNEAQ (reference sequence). V lost 4 bases and J lost 6; bases outside the gene matches: 8. The specimen was PBMCs or T cells enriched from blood (not recorded which). The clonotype was recovered from a man aged 18 to 30 who had recovered from COVID-19. V usage is TRBV7-9 and J usage is TRBJ1-2; 7 bases agree with TRBD1. The chain's CDR3 is CASSSDGTVNGYTF. Here the CDR3 DNA reads TGTGCCAGCAGCTCGGACGGGACAGTAAATGGCTACACCTTC.